This TCR beta chain stems from a study of Graves' ophthalmopathy and Graves' hyperthyroidism. This clonotype was seen ten or more times. Germline-derived CDR1 and CDR2 are MNHNS and SASEGT. After removal of 1 base from V and 0 bases from J, the junction contained 2 bases not matched to a gene. The CDR3 covers 16 residues. The authors amplified TCR beta CDR3 regions, and they did so from RNA transcripts for repertoire sequencing. Investigators did first-round RT-PCR with HTBI primers, then second-round multiplex PCR. TCRdb reanalysed the multiplex PCR reads using MiXCR and keeps one entry per CDR3 protein. The sample yields hundreds of thousands of distinct CDR3 sequences, 22% seen once.

This receptor was obtained from a woman aged 18-29 years with stable Graves' hyperthyroidism. Some clones in this sample may be carry-over from other donors' samples. The sequencing sample was made of peripheral blood. This chain connects TRBV6-1 to TRBJ2-7; 11 nucleotides align to TRBD2. The CDR3 region has the DNA TGTGCCAGCAGTGAAGTAGCGGGGGGGAGCTCCTACGAGCAGTACTTC. Translation gives CASSEVAGGSSYEQYF.